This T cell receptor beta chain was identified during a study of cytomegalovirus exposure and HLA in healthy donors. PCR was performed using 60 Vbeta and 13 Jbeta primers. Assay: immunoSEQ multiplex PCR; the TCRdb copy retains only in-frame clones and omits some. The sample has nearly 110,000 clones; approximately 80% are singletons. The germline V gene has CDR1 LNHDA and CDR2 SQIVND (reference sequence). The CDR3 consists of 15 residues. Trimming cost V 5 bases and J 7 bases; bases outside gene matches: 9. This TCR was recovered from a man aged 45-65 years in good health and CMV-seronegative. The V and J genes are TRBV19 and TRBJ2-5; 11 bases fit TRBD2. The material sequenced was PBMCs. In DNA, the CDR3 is TGTGCCAGTAGTGTCCTAGCGGGGGGAAGGGGGACCCAGTACTTC. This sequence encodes CASSVLAGGRGTQYF.